The sequence of this TCR beta chain was determined in a study of T cell responses to AZD1222 COVID-19 vaccine. Study-level findings and limits: When two AZD1222 doses had been given, Spike-specific TCR breadth and depth rose.

TCRdb keeps only in-frame clones here, not all; method: immunoSEQ multiplex PCR. This sample has about 140,000 clones, with more than 85% found just once. Turning to this clone: Its target is not known.

CDR3 length: 17 amino acids. The V end lost 0 bases, the J end lost 3 bases, and 14 bases lay between the germline ends. Per the germline V gene, CDR1 is LNHNV and CDR2 is YYDKDF (reference sequence). The receptor was derived from an adult who received the AZD1222 COVID-19 vaccine. The chain joins TRBV15 to TRBJ1-4, with TRBD1 as a possible D gene (5 bases). The specimen was peripheral blood, collected 28 days after the second AZD1222 dose. The CDR3 is CATSRDLVGDSNEKLFF. The DNA of the CDR3 is TGTGCCACCAGCAGAGATCTCGTAGGGGATTCTAATGAAAAACTGTTTTTT.